The T cell receptor beta chain under discussion was sequenced for a study of cytomegalovirus exposure and HLA in healthy donors. The study ran its PCR with 60 Vbeta and 13 Jbeta primers. The repertoire was sequenced with immunoSEQ multiplex PCR; TCRdb's copy has only in-frame clones and lacks some. The sample comprises roughly 180,000 clones, roughly 80% of which are singletons, and approximately 2.9% rests with the top ten. This clone was detected once. Its antigen is not known. Study outcomes and limitations: Available immune exposure information was restricted to CMV serostatus only. Most TCR sequences proved rare, with some public TCRs found in many donors.

The sequence derives from a female donor in good health and CMV-seronegative. The sequenced material came from PBMCs.

CDR3 sequence reads: CASSPGTSNTEAFF. The CDR3 nucleotides read TGTGCCAGCAGCCCCGGGACATCAAACACTGAAGCTTTCTTT. V gene TRBV7-9 combines with J gene TRBJ1-1, with D tentatively TRBD1 (6 bases). V gave up 5 bases and J gave up 2 bases, with 12 bases separating them. The CDR3 covers 14 residues. Germline loops: CDR1 SEHNR, CDR2 FQNEAQ (reference sequence).